The 18 T cell receptor beta chains given below trace back to one sample, sequenced in a study of blood T cell repertoires in COVID-19. The repertoire was sequenced with immunoSEQ multiplex PCR; TCRdb's copy has only in-frame clones and lacks some. In the table there are 99,000 or so clones, just over 85% of which are singletons. Sequenced material: peripheral blood. The receptors were gathered from an older woman in a cohort sampled during active or convalescent COVID-19.

The chain carries TRBV5-1 and TRBJ2-1; D gene ambiguous. The CDR3 length is 13 residues. Germline CDR1 is SGHRS and CDR2 is YFSETQ. The V end was cut by 4 bases, the J end by 8 bases, with 13 bases between. The CDR3 coding sequence is TGCGCCAGCAGCGGAACCCCTCGGGATGAGCAGTTCTTC. It specifies CASSGTPRDEQFF.

This clone was seen only once. The chain uses TRBV14 and TRBJ2-1; D uncertain. V gave up 4 bases and J gave up 0 bases, with 10 bases separating them. The CDR3 has 15 amino acids. Germline CDR1 and CDR2: SGHDN and FVKESK. Written as DNA, the CDR3 is TGTGCCAGCAGCCCTACTTTGGTCTCCTACAATGAGCAGTTCTTC. As protein: CASSPTLVSYNEQFF.

The chain links TRBV5-4 to TRBJ1-6; 9 bases are shared with TRBD1. CDR1 and CDR2 from the germline V gene are SGHNT and YYREEE (reference sequence). The CDR3 totals 16 residues. Germline trimming cut 4 bases from V and 5 bases from J; bases unmatched to any gene: 7. CDR3 region: CASSDRRQGDNSPLHF. The CDR3 nucleotides are TGTGCCAGCAGCGACCGCCGACAGGGGGATAATTCACCCCTCCACTTT.

This chain uses TRBV6-5 with TRBJ1-5; no definite D call. Germline V gene data show CDR1 as MNHEY and CDR2 as SVGAGI. This CDR3 has 13 amino acids. Trimming pared 4 bases from V and 3 bases from J, leaving 7 bases between. The CDR3 region is CASSSRDNQPQHF. CDR3 coding DNA: TGTGCCAGCAGTTCCCGAGACAATCAGCCCCAGCATTTT.

This clone is a singleton in its sample. V usage is TRBV14 and J usage is TRBJ2-1; 7 bases agree with TRBD1. The CDR3 totals 15 residues. Trimming took 1 base from V and 0 from J; bases not matched to a gene: 0. Germline CDR1 and CDR2: SGHDN and FVKESK. This CDR3 reads CASSQGQGSYNEQFF. The DNA for the CDR3 is TGTGCCAGCAGCCAAGGACAGGGCTCCTACAATGAGCAGTTCTTC.

V gene TRBV5-6 combines with J gene TRBJ1-2; D is ambiguous. The CDR3 runs 13 residues. The V end was cut by 1 base, the J end by 0 bases, with 4 bases between. Germline CDR1 SGHDT, CDR2 YYEEEE. CDR3 nucleotides: TGTGCCAGCAGCTTGCAGGCTAACTATGGCTACACCTTC. Its translation: CASSLQANYGYTF. Looking up the rest from reference TRBV5-6 and TRBJ1-2 gives the full variable domain: DAGVTQSPTHLIKTRGQQVTLRCSPKSGHDTVSWYQQALGQGPQFIFQYYEEEERQRGNFPDRFSGHQFPNYSSELNVNALLLGDSALYLCASSLQANYGYTFGSGTRLTVV.

This clone was detected only a few times. This same CDR3 is encoded by further DNA sequences in the sample. V is TRBV2 and J is TRBJ2-1; no clear D gene. Per the germline V gene, CDR1 is SNHLY and CDR2 is FYNNEI. The CDR3 sequence is 14 residues long. With 3 bases removed from V and 0 bases from J, the gap between germline ends came to 6 bases. The DNA for the CDR3 is TGTGCCAGCAGTGATAGAAGCTCCTACAATGAGCAGTTCTTC. It yields the protein CASSDRSSYNEQFF.

The chain is built from TRBV2 and TRBJ1-2; D ambiguous. Trimming pared 4 bases from V and 6 bases from J, leaving 15 bases between. From germline, CDR1 is SNHLY and CDR2 FYNNEI. This CDR3 is built from 14 residues. Here the CDR3 DNA reads TGTGCCAGCAGTGGCTCCCGGGGTGGGAATGGCTACACCTTC. Translated: CASSGSRGGNGYTF.

This clone was observed a handful of times. This chain uses TRBV10-1 with TRBJ1-3; TRBD1 matches 8 bases. V lost 2 bases, J lost 4 bases, and 4 bases stayed unmatched. Germline-derived CDR1 and CDR2 are WNHNN and SYGVQD (reference sequence). CDR3 length equals 15 residues. The chain's CDR3 is CASSEPGGEGNTIYF. The CDR3 nucleotides read TGCGCCAGCAGTGAGCCAGGGGGCGAAGGAAACACCATATATTTT.

The chain links TRBV6-1 to TRBJ2-7, with a weak D call TRBD2 (5 bases). Trimming left V 2 bases short and J 6 bases short, with 20 bases between. The germline V gene has CDR1 MNHNS and CDR2 SASEGT. The CDR3 runs 16 residues. The CDR3 nucleotides read TGTGCCAGCAGTGAAAAGTCCTTCTCAGGCCGGGGCGAGCAGTACTTC. Protein sequence: CASSEKSFSGRGEQYF.

This clone turned up a few times. This chain joins TRBV27 and TRBJ2-7; TRBD1 matches 10 bases. V lost 6 bases to trimming and J lost 3 bases; unmatched junction nucleotides: 8. The CDR3 consists of 15 residues. Germline CDR1 MNHEY, CDR2 SMNVEV (reference sequence). CDR3 DNA sequence: TGTGCCAGCAGCTTCTCCGGGACAGGGGTCTACGAGCAGTACTTC. This gives the protein CASSFSGTGVYEQYF.

The J gene is TRBJ2-7, the V gene TRBV11-2; D may be TRBD1 (6 bases). The germline gives CDR1 SGHAT, CDR2 FQNNGV. Trimming cost V 0 bases and J 2 bases, with 23 bases left between them. The CDR3 covers 19 residues. The CDR3 DNA follows: TGTGCCAGCAGCTTAGAGAGGGCGCGAACGGACAGAGTACCCTACGAGCAGTACTTC. Translating gives CASSLERARTDRVPYEQYF.

This clone showed up just a few times. This chain links TRBV27 with TRBJ2-1, with D perhaps matching TRBD1 (5 bases). Germline CDR1 is MNHEY and CDR2 is SMNVEV (reference sequence). CDR3 size: 15 residues. Trimming removed 3 bases from V and 7 bases from J, with 16 bases in between. CDR3 coding DNA: TGTGCCAGCAGTTTTGGGGCCCTTGCGAGGAATGAGCAGTTCTTC. This gives the protein CASSFGALARNEQFF.

The chain joins TRBV7-3 to TRBJ1-1; D is unclear. V was clipped by 4 bases and J by 1 base, with 19 bases between them. There are 17 residues in the CDR3. From germline, CDR1 is SGHTA and CDR2 FQGTGA. CDR3 DNA sequence: TGTGCCAGCAGCTCCGTTGTCGGTATTGGTCCGAACACTGAAGCTTTCTTT. It is translated as CASSSVVGIGPNTEAFF.

This clone has more than one count but fewer than ten. The chain carries TRBV5-6 and TRBJ2-7; 7 bases line up with TRBD2. After removal of 2 bases from V and 2 bases from J, the junction contained 4 bases not matched to a gene. CDR3 length equals 14 residues. Germline CDR1 is SGHDT and CDR2 is YYEEEE. The CDR3: CASSFLAVTYEQYF. The DNA for the CDR3 is TGTGCCAGCAGCTTCCTAGCGGTAACCTACGAGCAGTACTTC.

This CDR3 is CASTRGIQETQYF. CDR3 in DNA: TGTGCCAGCACCCGGGGGATACAAGAGACCCAGTACTTC. The rearrangement uses TRBV2 and TRBJ2-5; TRBD2 might be the D (6 bases). This CDR3 is 13 amino acids long. Germline V CDR1 and CDR2: SNHLY, FYNNEI. Trimming removed 7 bases at V and 2 bases at J, with 11 bases between.

This sequence joins TRBV27 and TRBJ1-1; 7 bases line up with TRBD1. Germline CDR1 reads MNHEY; CDR2 reads SMNVEV (reference sequence). The ends lost 0 bases at V and 11 bases at J; junction bases unmatched: 9. The length of the CDR3 is 14 residues. The CDR3 DNA is TGTGCCAGCAGTTTATCGGCGGCAGGGGGTCCGGCTTTCTTT. Translating it yields CASSLSAAGGPAFF.

V usage is TRBV2 and J usage is TRBJ2-3; no clear D. This CDR3 contains 13 residues. The V and J ends lost 4 bases and 5 bases respectively, with 10 bases between them. Germline V gene sequence: CDR1 SNHLY, CDR2 FYNNEI. CDR3 sequence reads: CASSGEERDTQYF. As DNA, the CDR3 is TGTGCCAGCAGTGGTGAGGAAAGAGATACGCAGTATTTT.